The sequence of this T cell receptor beta chain was determined in a study of blood T cells in healthy people across ages. Study-level points and caveats: Roughly linearly, TCR beta diversity per million T cells fell as age increased.

About this clonotype: Its antigen remains unknown.

Primers used in a second PCR of roughly 6 to 11 cycles were a sample-barcoded 5' primer and a J-beta primer mix. TCRdb independently ran MiXCR on the 5' RACE reads; one entry per CDR3 protein. The sample has about 1 million distinct CDR3 sequences, about 23% seen once. CDR3 length: 13 amino acids. Germline assignment: CDR1 SNHLY and CDR2 FYNNEI. After removal of 6 bases from V and 7 bases from J, the junction contained 3 bases not matched to a gene. Healthy Russian Caucasian donors spanned ages about 6 to 95 years. The study isolated at least 7 million PBMCs from each sample. The same specimen was also included in a second study, on T cells of mothers and their children. Per that paper: RNA was extracted, and all of it went into cDNA synthesis at approximately 1.4 ug per 15 ul.

This sequence originates from a girl under 10 years old in good health. Material for sequencing was blood. The chain links TRBV2 to TRBJ1-5; 10 nucleotides line up with TRBD1. Here the CDR3 DNA reads TGTGCCAGCAGGGGACAGGGGTTCCAGCCCCAGCATTTT. It specifies CASRGQGFQPQHF.